The rows below give T cell receptor beta chains drawn from one sample of a study of T cells after yellow fever vaccination. TCRdb re-derived calls from the 5' RACE reads in MiXCR, one entry per CDR3 protein. The repertoire holds 500,000 to 650,000 distinct CDR3 sequences, with 10% to 15% as singletons. Material: PBMCs, obtained on the day of the yellow fever booster vaccination. These TCRs come from a man younger than 45 who received the YFV17D yellow fever vaccine. The CDR3 runs from the conserved cysteine through the conserved F or W. The D gene is left open where the match is weak. The size of a clone is reported for some rows only, either as once, few or many, or as a class for expanded clones.

D gene	clone size	J gene	V gene	CDR3 protein	CDR3 DNA
-	few	TRBJ1-2	TRBV29-1	CSVEAVDGYTF	TGCAGCGTTGAAGCTGTGGATGGCTACACCTTC
TRBD1	few	TRBJ2-5	TRBV5-1	CASSGTGGSETQYF	TGCGCCAGCAGCGGGACAGGGGGCAGTGAGACCCAGTACTTC
TRBD1	few	TRBJ1-1	TRBV7-2	CASRQGQVMRTEAFF	TGTGCCAGTCGACAGGGTCAAGTCATGAGGACTGAAGCTTTCTTT
TRBD1	few	TRBJ2-5	TRBV5-1	CASSWTGYQETQYF	TGCGCCAGCAGCTGGACAGGGTACCAAGAGACCCAGTACTTC
TRBD1	few	TRBJ1-4	TRBV30	CAWSQGAQGTNEKLFF	TGTGCCTGGAGTCAGGGGGCGCAGGGGACTAATGAAAAACTGTTTTTT
TRBD2	-	TRBJ2-1	TRBV5-4	CASSSSSGRTYNEQFF	TGTGCCAGCAGCTCGTCTAGCGGGAGGACCTACAATGAGCAGTTCTTC
-	many	TRBJ2-5	TRBV5-1	CASSSERGETQYF	TGCGCCAGCAGCTCGGAAAGAGGAGAGACCCAGTACTTC
-	-	TRBJ1-5	TRBV7-2	CASSLAGVGQPQHF	TGTGCCAGCAGCTTAGCAGGGGTCGGTCAGCCCCAGCATTTT
TRBD1	-	TRBJ2-1	TRBV24-1	CATSDPKTGLSNEQFF	TGTGCCACCAGTGATCCAAAGACAGGGTTGTCCAATGAGCAGTTCTTC
TRBD2	many	TRBJ2-1	TRBV9	CASSPLAGGSYNEQFF	TGCGCCAGCAGCCCACTAGCGGGAGGGTCCTACAATGAGCAGTTCTTC
TRBD2	many	TRBJ2-5	TRBV4-2	CASSQEGLAGETQYF	TGTGCCAGCAGCCAAGAGGGGCTAGCGGGAGAGACCCAGTACTTC
TRBD2	-	TRBJ2-5	TRBV4-3	CASSQQTSRETQYF	TGCGCCAGCAGCCAGCAGACTAGCAGGGAGACCCAGTACTTC
-	few	TRBJ2-5	TRBV6-5	CASSYSTGLEGETQYF	TGTGCCAGCAGTTACTCGACCGGGCTCGAGGGAGAGACCCAGTACTTC
TRBD1	few	TRBJ2-2	TRBV24-1	CATSDFGTDNTGELFF	TGTGCCACCAGTGATTTCGGGACAGACAACACCGGGGAGCTGTTTTTT
-	-	TRBJ2-3	TRBV20-1	CSAYVGASTDTQYF	TGCAGTGCCTACGTCGGAGCTAGCACAGATACGCAGTATTTT
-	few	TRBJ2-7	TRBV5-1	CASSLAGRPTYEQYF	TGCGCCAGCAGCTTGGCAGGGAGGCCAACCTACGAGCAGTACTTC
-	-	TRBJ2-7	TRBV20-1	CSAKGNYEQYF	TGCAGTGCTAAGGGGAACTACGAGCAGTACTTC
TRBD1	-	TRBJ2-5	TRBV18	CASSLRGPSLQETQYF	TGTGCCAGCTCTCTTAGGGGGCCTAGCCTCCAAGAGACCCAGTACTTC
TRBD1	few	TRBJ2-7	TRBV6-1	CASSRPDYGQGGEQYF	TGTGCCAGCAGTCGGCCCGATTATGGACAGGGCGGCGAGCAGTACTTC
TRBD2	many	TRBJ2-7	TRBV11-2	CASSLTGTSAYEQYF	TGTGCCAGCAGCCTTACCGGGACTAGCGCCTACGAGCAGTACTTC
TRBD1	-	TRBJ2-2	TRBV6-1	CASRGQSTGELFF	TGTGCCAGCAGGGGACAGTCGACCGGGGAGCTGTTTTTT
TRBD1	many	TRBJ1-1	TRBV5-1	CASSTGGKTEAFF	TGCGCCAGCAGCACAGGGGGTAAAACTGAAGCTTTCTTT
-	many	TRBJ2-2	TRBV29-1	CSVPDSPTGELFF	TGCAGCGTTCCGGACAGTCCGACCGGGGAGCTGTTTTTT
TRBD1	few	TRBJ1-5	TRBV20-1	CSAREQGLINQHF	TGCAGTGCTAGAGAACAGGGGTTAATTAACCAGCATTTT
-	many	TRBJ1-5	TRBV27	CASSFESNQPQHF	TGTGCCAGCAGTTTTGAAAGCAATCAGCCCCAGCATTTT
TRBD2	-	TRBJ2-1	TRBV12-3/TRBV12-4	CASTRTSGRRDEQFF	TGTGCCAGCACCCGGACTAGCGGGAGGAGGGATGAGCAGTTCTTC
TRBD1	few	TRBJ2-3	TRBV29-1	CSVFGQGADTQYF	TGCAGCGTTTTCGGACAGGGGGCGGATACGCAGTATTTT
-	-	TRBJ1-2	TRBV28	CASSLGYYGYTF	TGTGCCAGCAGTTTGGGGTACTATGGCTACACCTTC
-	few	TRBJ1-1	TRBV6-5	CASSYSGLRGQYTEAFF	TGTGCCAGCAGTTACTCTGGGCTCAGGGGCCAATACACTGAAGCTTTCTTT
-	few	TRBJ2-7	TRBV28	CASSTNLYEQYF	TGTGCCAGCAGTACCAACTTATACGAGCAGTACTTC
TRBD2	many	TRBJ2-1	TRBV7-3	CASSSSGRLNEQFF	TGTGCCAGCAGCTCTAGCGGGAGGCTCAATGAGCAGTTCTTC
-	few	TRBJ2-3	TRBV6-5	CASSSPGRSTDTQYF	TGTGCCAGCAGTTCACCGGGACGGAGCACAGATACGCAGTATTTT
-	-	TRBJ2-3	TRBV7-9	CASSLPGQGRTDTQYF	TGTGCCAGCAGCTTGCCAGGGCAGGGGCGAACAGATACGCAGTATTTT
TRBD1	-	TRBJ2-2	TRBV18	CASSPFRDSGPGELFF	TGTGCCAGCTCACCGTTCCGGGACAGCGGCCCCGGGGAGCTGTTTTTT
-	few	TRBJ1-1	TRBV20-1	CSAGRDPNTEAFF	TGCAGTGCGGGCAGGGACCCGAACACTGAAGCTTTCTTT
-	-	TRBJ1-1	TRBV9	CASKAGVMNTEAFF	TGTGCCAGCAAGGCAGGGGTTATGAACACTGAAGCTTTCTTT
-	-	TRBJ2-5	TRBV4-3	CASSPQGYNQETQYF	TGCGCCAGCAGCCCCCAGGGCTATAACCAAGAGACCCAGTACTTC
-	few	TRBJ2-1	TRBV7-2	CASSSAGAGPGVNEQFF	TGTGCCAGCAGCTCTGCTGGGGCGGGCCCCGGGGTCAATGAGCAGTTCTTC
-	few	TRBJ1-4	TRBV29-1	CSVYKENSGNEKLFF	TGCAGCGTATATAAAGAAAATTCGGGGAATGAAAAACTGTTTTTT
TRBD2	-	TRBJ2-7	TRBV3-1	CASSRSGASYEQYF	TGTGCCAGCAGCCGTAGCGGGGCGTCCTACGAGCAGTACTTC
TRBD2	few	TRBJ2-7	TRBV7-7	CASSYRTSGRASVSYEQYF	TGTGCTAGCAGCTACCGGACTAGCGGGAGGGCCAGTGTATCCTACGAGCAGTACTTC
-	few	TRBJ2-1	TRBV6-2/TRBV6-3	CASSYKGPSYNEQFF	TGTGCCAGCAGTTACAAGGGACCCTCCTACAATGAGCAGTTCTTC
-	-	TRBJ2-1	TRBV5-5	CAISPGSYNEQFF	TGTGCCATCAGCCCAGGAAGCTACAATGAGCAGTTCTTC
-	few	TRBJ2-7	TRBV3-1	CASSQDAGPTYEQYF	TGTGCCAGCAGCCAAGACGCAGGTCCCACCTACGAGCAGTACTTC
TRBD2	-	TRBJ2-7	TRBV6-5	CASSSRREGPLEQYF	TGTGCCAGCAGTTCCAGGCGGGAGGGCCCGCTCGAGCAGTACTTC
-	-	TRBJ2-3	TRBV24-1	CATSDFSETSTDTQYF	TGTGCCACCAGTGATTTCAGCGAGACTAGCACAGATACGCAGTATTTT
-	-	TRBJ2-3	TRBV18	CASSPPAGLGLDF	TGTGCCAGCTCACCCCCGGCCGGACTGGGGTTGGATTTT